One and the same sample provided the 9 T cell receptor beta chains below, sequenced in a study of blood T cell repertoires in COVID-19. Assay: immunoSEQ multiplex PCR; the TCRdb copy retains only in-frame clones and omits some. The data hold tens of thousands of clones, with around 80% observed a single time. The sample comprised peripheral blood. The source is a man older than 75 with acute or convalescent COVID-19.

Comment on this clone: One junction end does not reproduce the germline sequence, and a read error may be involved. V usage is TRBV19 and J usage is TRBJ1-1, with D possibly being TRBD1 (5 bases). This CDR3 region has 15 residues. Per germline, CDR1 LNHDA and CDR2 SQIVND (reference sequence). The CDR3 DNA is TGTGCCAGTAGTATAGGTCAGGGAAGGAACGCTGAAGCTTTCTTT. Protein: CASSIGQGRNAEAFF.

V is TRBV2 and J is TRBJ2-1, with 9 bases aligning to TRBD1. The CDR3 sequence is 14 residues long. The trim removed 4 bases at V and 4 bases at J, leaving 2 bases unmatched. Germline V gene lookup returns CDR1 SNHLY and CDR2 FYNNEI. CDR3 bases: TGTGCCAGCAGTGCACAGGGGGCTTACAATGAGCAGTTCTTC. Amino acids: CASSAQGAYNEQFF.

In its sample, this clone was seen once. The gene calls are TRBV5-1 and TRBJ2-2, with D unclear. Trimming took 4 bases from V and 0 from J, leaving 13 bases between them. The CDR3 runs to 16 residues. Germline V gene sequence: CDR1 SGHRS, CDR2 YFSETQ. This CDR3 reads CASSLGYIANTGELFF. As DNA, the CDR3 is TGCGCCAGCAGCCTGGGGTACATCGCGAACACCGGGGAGCTGTTTTTT.

The chain recombines TRBV9 with TRBJ1-3; TRBD1 aligns across 8 bases. V dropped 3 bases and J dropped 2; count of bases not matched to a gene: 1. CDR3 length equals 14 residues. CDR1 SGDLS and CDR2 YYNGEE come from the germline V gene. The CDR3 nucleotides read TGTGCCAGCAGCGGGACAGGGACTGGAAACACCATATATTTT. It codes for CASSGTGTGNTIYF.

This chain uses TRBV11-2 with TRBJ1-6; TRBD1 agrees at 9 bases. Germline assignment: CDR1 SGHAT and CDR2 FQNNGV. This CDR3 is built from 15 residues. V was pared by 5 bases and J by 10 bases, with 9 bases of the junction left unmatched. The CDR3 sequence is CASSPGTGKGSPLHF. CDR3 in DNA: TGTGCCAGCAGCCCCGGGACAGGGAAGGGATCACCCCTCCACTTT.

This sequence joins TRBV10-3 and TRBJ2-7, with 9 bases identical to TRBD1. Trimming took 7 bases from V and 2 from J; bases not matched to a gene: 6. The germline V gene has CDR1 ENHRY and CDR2 SYGVKD. The CDR3 extends over 14 amino acids. DNA for the CDR3: TGTGCCATCACCCCAGACAGGGGGGCCTACGAGCAGTACTTC. Translation gives CAITPDRGAYEQYF.

The J gene is TRBJ2-7, the V gene TRBV4-1; the match to TRBD2 covers 9 bases. V gave up 4 bases and J gave up 0 bases; unmatched junction bases: 7. In germline, CDR1 is MGHRA, CDR2 YSYEKL. The CDR3 extends over 16 amino acids. CDR3 in amino acids: CASSRGAGGSSYEQYF. The CDR3 DNA reads TGCGCCAGCAGCCGGGGAGCGGGGGGCTCCTCCTACGAGCAGTACTTC.

The chain couples TRBV10-2 to TRBJ1-1, with D perhaps TRBD1 (5 bases). V shed 5 bases and J shed 4 bases, with 11 bases lying between them. CDR1 is WSHSY, CDR2 SAAADI, per germline. The CDR3 totals 13 residues. CDR3 loop: CASSPQGGTEAFF. The DNA for the CDR3 is TGCGCCAGCAGTCCTCAGGGAGGCACTGAAGCTTTCTTT.

This chain links TRBV28 with TRBJ1-2; TRBD1 matches 9 bases. Germline lookup yields CDR1 MDHEN and CDR2 SYDVKM. The CDR3 contains 13 residues. The junction had 4 bases not matched to a gene; V was cut back by 7 bases and J by 4 bases. The CDR3 DNA follows: TGTGCCAGCAAGGAACAGGGGGCCTATGGCTACACCTTC. Its translation: CASKEQGAYGYTF.